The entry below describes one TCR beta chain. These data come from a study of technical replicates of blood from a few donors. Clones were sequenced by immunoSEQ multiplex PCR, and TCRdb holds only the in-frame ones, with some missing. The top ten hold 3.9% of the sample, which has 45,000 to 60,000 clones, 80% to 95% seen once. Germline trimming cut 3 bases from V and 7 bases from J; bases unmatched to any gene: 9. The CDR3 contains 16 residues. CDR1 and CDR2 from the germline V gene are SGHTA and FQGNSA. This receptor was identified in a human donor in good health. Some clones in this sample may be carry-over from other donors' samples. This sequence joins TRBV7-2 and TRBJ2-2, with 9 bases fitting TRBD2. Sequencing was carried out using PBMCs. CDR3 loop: CASSFLGGRVGGELFF. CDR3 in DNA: TGTGCCAGCAGCTTTCTGGGCGGGAGGGTCGGCGGGGAGCTGTTTTTT.